A single sample is the source of the 8 T cell receptor beta chains below, sequenced in a study of cytomegalovirus exposure and HLA in healthy donors. Amplification used 60 Vbeta primers and 13 Jbeta primers. The data were produced by immunoSEQ multiplex PCR, yet TCRdb's version contains in-frame clones alone and is incomplete. The sample has about 280,000 clones, about 90% seen once; the top ten hold more than 2%. The sequenced sample was PBMCs. Receptor source: a woman younger than 30 in good health and CMV-seronegative.

V gene TRBV27 combines with J gene TRBJ1-3; possibly TRBD1 for D (5 bases). Germline lookup yields CDR1 MNHEY and CDR2 SMNVEV (reference sequence). V was cut by 3 bases and J by 0 bases, with 21 bases left in between. The CDR3 covers 19 residues. This CDR3 reads CASSFKQGRRRFSGNTIYF. CDR3 sequence (DNA): TGTGCCAGCAGTTTCAAGCAGGGCCGCCGTCGATTCTCTGGAAACACCATATATTTT.

This chain uses TRBV19 with TRBJ2-5, with 8 bases aligning to TRBD2. The end of the DNA fits TRBJ2-7 better, so the J call may be wrong. CDR3 length: 14 residues. Per the germline V gene, CDR1 is LNHDA and CDR2 is SQIVND (reference sequence). The CDR3: CASSIGASGYEQYF. The CDR3 DNA follows: TGTGCCAGTAGTATAGGTGCTAGCGGGTACGAGCAGTACTTC.

The chain uses TRBV7-6 and TRBJ2-7; a weak D match, TRBD2 (5 bases). Trimming shortened V by 5 bases and J by 4 bases, and 15 bases separated the two germline ends. Germline V gives CDR1 SGHVS, CDR2 FNYEAQ. The CDR3 is 14 amino acids. CDR3 loop: CASSVTGNQYEQYF. The CDR3 region has the DNA TGTGCCAGCAGCGTAACCGGGAACCAATACGAGCAGTACTTC.

This chain connects TRBV6-6 to TRBJ1-2; D gene uncertain. V shed 7 bases and J shed 8 bases, with 8 bases lying between them. Germline V gene lookup returns CDR1 MNHNY and CDR2 SVGAGI (reference sequence). The CDR3 is 10 residues long. CDR3: CASTDGGYTF. DNA of the CDR3: TGTGCCAGCACTGACGGGGGCTACACCTTC.

The chain has TRBV28 and TRBJ2-7, with 7 bases fitting TRBD1. V was clipped by 6 bases and J by 1 base; unmatched bases: 9. Germline assignment: CDR1 MDHEN and CDR2 SYDVKM. The CDR3 runs to 15 residues. The chain's CDR3 is CASRRTGAGSYEQYF. CDR3 DNA sequence: TGTGCCAGCAGGCGTACAGGGGCCGGTTCCTACGAGCAGTACTTC.

The V call is TRBV10-1, the J call TRBJ2-1, with a possible D match to TRBD2 (5 bases). The CDR3 totals 14 residues. Trimming removed 0 bases from V and 4 bases from J, with 7 bases in between. Germline values: CDR1 WNHNN, CDR2 SYGVQD (reference sequence). The CDR3 sequence: CASSESSGYNEQFF. The DNA of the CDR3 is TGCGCCAGCAGTGAGTCTTCGGGATACAATGAGCAGTTCTTC.

The chain is built from TRBV18 and TRBJ1-3; perhaps TRBD1 as D (5 bases). The germline V gene encodes CDR1 KGHSH and CDR2 LQKENI. Trimming removed 0 bases from V and 0 bases from J, with 12 bases in between. The CDR3 totals 17 residues. In nucleotides, the CDR3 is TGTGCCAGCTCACCACCGGGACCGCGGGACTCTGGAAACACCATATATTTT. It is translated as CASSPPGPRDSGNTIYF.

The V call is TRBV4-1, the J call TRBJ2-3; 11 bases map to TRBD2. The CDR3 has 18 residues. In germline, CDR1 is MGHRA, CDR2 YSYEKL. J gave up 0 bases and V 1 base, and 6 bases lay outside the gene matches. The CDR3 DNA is TGCGCCAGCAGCCAAGTGCCTAGCGGGGGGTCTAGCACAGATACGCAGTATTTT. This translates into CASSQVPSGGSSTDTQYF.